A selection of T cell receptor beta chains follows, all from one sample in a study of HIV-infected patients and healthy controls. Via MiXCR, TCRdb re-called the 5' RACE reads, giving one row per CDR3 protein. This table holds tens of thousands of distinct CDR3 sequences, 15% to 20% found once. Sample: CD4+ T cells from blood. Source of these receptors: a human donor in good health. The CDR3 runs from the conserved cysteine through the conserved F or W. The D gene is left open where the match is weak. Size is omitted from some rows. Given values are once, few, many or a class for expanded clones.

clone size	V gene	J gene	D gene	CDR3 protein	CDR3 DNA
.	TRBV20-1	TRBJ2-1	TRBD2	CSARKLAGGGGYEQFF	TGCAGTGCTAGAAAACTAGCGGGAGGGGGGGGTTATGAGCAGTTCTTC
few	TRBV3-1	TRBJ1-4	TRBD1	CASSQQGGQKLFF	TGTGCCAGCAGCCAACAGGGGGGACAGAAACTGTTTTTT
.	TRBV28	TRBJ2-7	.	CASSPQGWGAYEQYF	TGTGCCAGCAGTCCACAGGGATGGGGGGCCTACGAGCAGTACTTC
few	TRBV4-3	TRBJ1-2	TRBD1	CASSQDRDRKRTF	TGCGCCAGCAGCCAGGACCGGGACAGGAAAAGGACCTTC
.	TRBV4-1	TRBJ1-3	.	CASSPGAQTGNTIYF	TGCGCCAGCAGCCCAGGGGCACAGACTGGAAACACCATATATTTT
many	TRBV18	TRBJ1-6	.	CASSPDSAFRSYNSPLHF	TGTGCCAGCTCACCAGACAGCGCGTTTCGCTCCTATAATTCACCCCTCCACTTT
.	TRBV11-1	TRBJ2-1	.	CASSLVGGVNEQFF	TGTGCCAGCAGCTTAGTGGGGGGTGTGAATGAGCAGTTCTTC
few	TRBV20-1	TRBJ2-3	TRBD2	CSASYLAGPTDTQYF	TGCAGTGCTAGTTATCTAGCGGGACCCACAGATACGCAGTATTTT
few	TRBV11-2	TRBJ2-2	.	CASSSQPQGYTGELFF	TGTGCCAGCAGCTCCCAACCACAGGGCTATACCGGGGAGCTGTTTTTT
few	TRBV6-5	TRBJ2-7	.	CASRTWGGPLHF	TGTGCCAGCAGGACTTGGGGGGGCCCCTTACACTTC
.	TRBV29-1	TRBJ1-5	TRBD1	CSVKTGDQPQHF	TGCAGCGTTAAGACAGGGGATCAGCCCCAGCATTTT
few	TRBV5-1	TRBJ2-3	.	CASSRLPESDTQYF	TGCGCCAGCAGCCGCTTACCCGAATCGGATACGCAGTATTTT
once	TRBV28	TRBJ1-5	TRBD1	CASGTGVYQPQHF	TGTGCCAGCGGGACAGGGGTCTACCAGCCCCAGCATTTT
few	TRBV6-5	TRBJ1-1	TRBD1	CASSYSRTGTVFIF	TGTGCCAGCAGTTACTCCAGGACAGGGACGGTTTTTATCTTT
.	TRBV19	TRBJ2-1	.	CASSTRLVAYNEQFF	TGTGCCAGTAGTACCAGACTAGTGGCCTACAATGAGCAGTTCTTC
few	TRBV30	TRBJ2-2	TRBD2	CAWRNRGLVSGELFF	TGTGCCTGGCGCAATAGGGGACTAGTCTCCGGGGAGCTGTTTTTT
.	TRBV11-3	TRBJ2-7	.	CASSLSPGGYPEQYF	TGTGCCAGCAGCTTATCCCCAGGGGGGTATCCCGAGCAGTACTTC
few	TRBV7-2	TRBJ2-1	.	CASSLTAINEQFF	TGTGCCAGCAGCTTAACAGCTATCAATGAGCAGTTCTTC
few	TRBV9	TRBJ2-6	.	CASSVTPDLSSGANVLTF	TGTGCCAGCAGCGTAACCCCCGATTTGAGCTCTGGGGCCAACGTCCTGACTTTC
few	TRBV12-3/TRBV12-4	TRBJ2-1	.	CASSLAGFKDNEQFF	TGTGCCAGCAGTTTGGCAGGGTTCAAGGACAATGAGCAGTTCTTC
few	TRBV6-2/TRBV6-3	TRBJ2-1	TRBD2	CASSYSSSGSNEQFF	TGTGCCAGCAGTTACTCGTCTAGCGGGAGTAATGAGCAGTTCTTC
medium-sized	TRBV20-1	TRBJ1-5	.	CSAAVYSNQPQHF	TGCAGTGCGGCGGTCTATAGCAATCAGCCCCAGCATTTT
many	TRBV29-1	TRBJ1-2	.	CSVAGTNYGYTF	TGCAGCGTTGCCGGGACCAACTATGGCTACACCTTC
many	TRBV6-2/TRBV6-3	TRBJ2-1	.	CASSFDFPNEQFF	TGTGCCAGCAGTTTTGACTTCCCCAATGAGCAGTTCTTC
few	TRBV28	TRBJ2-7	.	CASSLTSGISYEQYF	TGTGCCAGCAGTTTAACGTCAGGGATCTCCTACGAGCAGTACTTC
.	TRBV19	TRBJ2-5	TRBD1	CASSPRQGETQYF	TGTGCCAGTAGTCCGCGACAGGGAGAGACCCAGTACTTC
few	TRBV19	TRBJ1-1	TRBD1	CASTRRDRPTEAFF	TGTGCCAGTACTCGCCGGGACAGGCCCACTGAAGCTTTCTTT
.	TRBV7-2	TRBJ2-7	TRBD1	CATGWGTEFSEQYF	TGTGCCACCGGCTGGGGGACAGAGTTCTCCGAGCAGTACTTC
many	TRBV24-1	TRBJ2-3	.	CATSDSFRGTFTDTQYF	TGTGCCACCAGTGATTCCTTCCGGGGGACTTTCACAGATACGCAGTATTTT
few	TRBV20-1	TRBJ2-1	.	CSARDIPLASSYNEQFF	TGCAGTGCTAGAGATATTCCCCTGGCAAGCTCCTACAATGAGCAGTTCTTC
few	TRBV12-3/TRBV12-4	TRBJ2-3	.	CASSSWGSDQRADTQYF	TGTGCCAGCAGTTCCTGGGGCAGTGACCAGAGAGCGGATACGCAGTATTTT
once	TRBV4-2	TRBJ2-3	TRBD2	CASSQETSGSPDTQYF	TGTGCCAGCAGCCAAGAAACTAGCGGGAGTCCAGATACGCAGTATTTT
few	TRBV3-1	TRBJ2-3	TRBD2	CASSLRQGLGKGNTQYF	TGTGCCAGCAGCCTCAGGCAGGGACTAGGTAAAGGTAATACGCAGTATTTT
.	TRBV6-6	TRBJ2-1	TRBD2	CASTASRGGVRNEQFF	TGTGCCAGCACCGCGAGTCGCGGGGGGGTTCGGAATGAGCAGTTCTTC
few	TRBV3-1	TRBJ1-6	.	CASSQGQSNSPLHF	TGTGCCAGCAGCCAAGGACAGAGTAATTCACCCCTCCACTTT
.	TRBV7-9	TRBJ2-1	.	CASSLMGNVPNEQFF	TGTGCCAGCAGCTTAATGGGCAACGTCCCCAATGAGCAGTTCTTC
.	TRBV19	TRBJ2-1	TRBD2	CASSIDPFSLAGVNNEQFF	TGTGCCAGTAGTATAGATCCTTTCTCCCTAGCGGGGGTCAACAATGAGCAGTTCTTC
many	TRBV12-3/TRBV12-4	TRBJ2-5	TRBD2	CASSLVGLAGGETQYF	TGTGCCAGCAGTTTAGTAGGACTAGCGGGGGGTGAGACCCAGTACTTC
few	TRBV7-2	TRBJ1-2	.	CASSKGAVDYGYTF	TGTGCCAGCAGCAAGGGTGCTGTGGACTATGGCTACACCTTC
.	TRBV12-3/TRBV12-4	TRBJ1-5	.	CASSRQGNQPQHF	TGTGCCAGCAGTCGACAGGGCAATCAGCCCCAGCATTTT
.	TRBV6-6	TRBJ2-4	.	CASSFDPGETGVLAKNIQYF	TGTGCCAGCAGTTTCGATCCGGGGGAAACGGGGGTCCTAGCCAAAAACATTCAGTACTTC
many	TRBV6-6	TRBJ1-5	TRBD1	CASSPFHRGRDHQPQHF	TGTGCCAGCAGTCCATTCCACAGGGGAAGGGACCATCAGCCCCAGCATTTT
.	TRBV9	TRBJ2-1	TRBD2	CASSVRTSGPSSYNEQFF	TGTGCCAGCAGCGTCCGGACTAGCGGGCCCAGCTCCTACAATGAGCAGTTCTTC
.	TRBV29-1	TRBJ2-7	.	CSVLRGWDEQYF	TGCAGCGTTCTCCGAGGGTGGGACGAGCAGTACTTC
many	TRBV4-3	TRBJ2-6	.	CASSRATAMAGANVLTF	TGCGCCAGCAGCCGGGCGACAGCGATGGCCGGGGCCAACGTCCTGACTTTC
.	TRBV18	TRBJ1-5	.	CASSPEDKDSNQPQHF	TGTGCCAGCTCACCCGAAGACAAAGATAGCAATCAGCCCCAGCATTTT
few	TRBV2	TRBJ2-1	.	CASSARNEQFF	TGTGCCAGCAGTGCGCGAAATGAGCAGTTCTTC
.	TRBV4-3	TRBJ2-5	.	CASSQAWGTLGGETQYF	TGCGCCAGCAGCCAAGCGTGGGGGACCCTGGGGGGAGAGACCCAGTACTTC
.	TRBV29-1	TRBJ2-2	.	CSVDLARNTGELFF	TGCAGCGTTGATCTAGCGAGAAACACCGGGGAGCTGTTTTTT
.	TRBV20-1	TRBJ2-3	.	CSASAYEGLRKDTQYF	TGCAGTGCTAGTGCATATGAGGGCCTCCGTAAAGATACGCAGTATTTT
.	TRBV30	TRBJ1-6	.	CAWSVRGSPLHF	TGTGCCTGGAGTGTACGGGGATCACCCCTCCACTTT
.	TRBV6-2/TRBV6-3	TRBJ2-2	.	CASSYGRRNTGELFF	TGTGCCAGCAGTTACGGGAGGAGGAACACCGGGGAGCTGTTTTTT
few	TRBV5-6	TRBJ2-3	.	CASSFVETTNTQYF	TGTGCCAGCAGCTTTGTTGAAACGACGAATACGCAGTATTTT
many	TRBV7-2	TRBJ1-5	.	CASSLSGSHSNQPQHF	TGTGCCAGCAGCTTAAGCGGGAGTCATAGCAATCAGCCCCAGCATTTT
.	TRBV5-4	TRBJ1-4	.	CASSFTQLAGNEKLFF	TGTGCCAGCAGCTTTACCCAGTTGGCGGGGAATGAAAAACTGTTTTTT
many	TRBV2	TRBJ2-7	TRBD2	CASSADPGLAGGRGTYEQYF	TGTGCCAGCAGCGCCGACCCGGGACTAGCGGGGGGTAGGGGAACCTACGAGCAGTACTTC
.	TRBV12-3/TRBV12-4	TRBJ2-4	.	CASSPNPTGPAKNIQYF	TGTGCCAGCAGTCCCAACCCTACAGGGCCGGCCAAAAACATTCAGTACTTC